A single sample is the source of the 4 T cell receptor beta chains below, sequenced in a study of siplizumab effects on memory and regulatory T cells. The assay was immunoSEQ multiplex PCR, and TCRdb's table has in-frame clones only and misses some. Of about 100,000 clones listed, 94% are singletons. The sequencing input was non-Treg CD4+ T cells sorted from blood. The receptors shown here come from a human donor in good health.

The CDR3 loop is CATSDGQYYEQYF. CDR3 DNA sequence: TGTGCCACCAGCGATGGACAGTACTACGAGCAGTACTTC. The J gene is TRBJ2-7, the V gene TRBV15, with a weak D call TRBD1 (6 bases). Trimming left V 5 bases short and J 3 bases short, with 11 bases between. The CDR3 has 13 amino acids. Germline V CDR1 and CDR2: LNHNV, YYDKDF (reference sequence).

As to this clone: Other DNA sequences within the sample encode an identical CDR3. The J gene is TRBJ2-2, the V gene TRBV4-1; D is possibly TRBD1 (5 bases). CDR3 length equals 17 residues. CDR1 MGHRA and CDR2 YSYEKL come from the germline V gene. Trimming took off 0 bases at V and 2 bases at J, with 13 bases between the two ends. The CDR3 bases are TGCGCCAGCAGCCAAGATAGACAGAAGGGTAACACCGGGGAGCTGTTTTTT. Residues: CASSQDRQKGNTGELFF.

This chain uses TRBV19 with TRBJ1-5, with D maybe TRBD1 (5 bases). The ends were cut back, 8 bases at V and 0 bases at J, with 14 bases in the middle. The CDR3 sequence is 15 residues long. CDR1 and CDR2 from the germline V gene are LNHDA and SQIVND (reference sequence). CDR3 amino acids: CASGAEAYSNQPQHF. For the CDR3, the DNA is TGTGCCAGTGGGGCGGAGGCTTATAGCAATCAGCCCCAGCATTTT.

V and J are TRBV19 and TRBJ2-2, with 8 bases identical to TRBD2. Germline V CDR1 and CDR2: LNHDA, SQIVND (reference sequence). J gave up 3 bases and V 4 bases, and 4 bases lay outside the gene matches. The CDR3 spans 15 residues. The CDR3 nucleotides read TGTGCCAGTAGTAGAGGGACTAGTTACACCGGGGAGCTGTTTTTT. It translates to CASSRGTSYTGELFF.